The 5 T cell receptor beta chains listed next were all sequenced from one sample in a study of response to subunit inactivated influenza vaccine. TCRdb ran MiXCR on the RT-PCR reads and lists one entry per CDR3 protein. The data show around 200,000 distinct CDR3 sequences, nearly 9.5% seen once. The material was non-naive T cells sorted from PBMCs, obtained on the day of vaccination. All receptors derive from a man aged 50 to 60 who received an inactivated influenza vaccine.

This sequence joins TRBV7-6 and TRBJ1-4; 7 bases line up with TRBD1. The germline V gene has CDR1 SGHVS and CDR2 FNYEAQ. The CDR3 totals 15 residues. Trimming cost V 5 bases and J 7 bases; bases outside gene matches: 10. CDR3 loop: CASSALDRRSEKLFF. The CDR3 region has the DNA TGTGCCAGCAGCGCCCTGGACAGGCGATCTGAAAAACTGTTTTTT.

This clonotype was recorded at least ten times. This rearrangement joins TRBV6-6 to TRBJ2-2; D unresolved. This CDR3 has 12 amino acids. V lost 0 bases and J 4 bases, leaving 0 bases between the germline ends. Germline CDR1 MNHNY, CDR2 SVGAGI (reference sequence). Here the CDR3 DNA reads TGTGCCAGCAGTTACTCCACCGGGGAGCTGTTTTTT. It specifies CASSYSTGELFF.

The chain has TRBV6-2 or TRBV6-3 and TRBJ1-2; tentative D call: TRBD1 (5 bases). The ends were cut back, 6 bases at V and 0 bases at J, with 11 bases in the middle. This CDR3 has 14 amino acids. CDR1 is MNHEY, CDR2 SVGEGT, per germline. Here the CDR3 reads CASRRDGANYGYTF. CDR3 nucleotide sequence: TGTGCCAGCAGGCGGGACGGAGCTAACTATGGCTACACCTTC.

This clonotype was observed at least ten times. The chain couples TRBV6-4 to TRBJ2-2; D perhaps matches TRBD1 (5 bases). The CDR3 is 14 residues long. Germline values: CDR1 MRHNA, CDR2 SNTAGT. V dropped 0 bases and J dropped 6 bases, with 8 bases sitting between them. The CDR3 region is CASSDSIRAGELFF. For the CDR3, the DNA is TGTGCCAGCAGTGACTCGATCAGGGCCGGGGAGCTGTTTTTT.

This clonotype has a count of ten or more. The CDR3 loop is CASSQLTGGADTQYF. In DNA, the CDR3 is TGCGCCAGCAGCCAACTGACAGGGGGTGCAGATACGCAGTATTTT. The chain uses TRBV4-1 and TRBJ2-3; 9 bases are a match to TRBD1. The CDR3 sequence is 15 residues long. V lost 2 bases and J lost 4; bases outside the gene matches: 4. Germline-derived CDR1 and CDR2 are MGHRA and YSYEKL.